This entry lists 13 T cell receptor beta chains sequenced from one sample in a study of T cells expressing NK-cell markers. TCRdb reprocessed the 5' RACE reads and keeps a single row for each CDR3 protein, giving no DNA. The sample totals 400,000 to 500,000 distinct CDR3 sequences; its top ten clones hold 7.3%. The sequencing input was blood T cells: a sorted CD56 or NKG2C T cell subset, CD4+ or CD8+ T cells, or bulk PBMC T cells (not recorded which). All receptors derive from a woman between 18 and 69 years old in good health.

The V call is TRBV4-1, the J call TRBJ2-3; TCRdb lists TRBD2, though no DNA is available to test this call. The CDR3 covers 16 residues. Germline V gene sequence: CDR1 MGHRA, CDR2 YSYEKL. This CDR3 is CASSPESGPSTDTQYF.

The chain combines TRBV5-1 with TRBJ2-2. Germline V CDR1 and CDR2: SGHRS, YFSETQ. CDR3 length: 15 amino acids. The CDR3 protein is CASSLNGRNTGELFF.

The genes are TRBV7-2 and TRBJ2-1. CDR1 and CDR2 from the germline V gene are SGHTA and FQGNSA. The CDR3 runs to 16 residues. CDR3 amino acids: CASSLDLDHSYNEQFF.

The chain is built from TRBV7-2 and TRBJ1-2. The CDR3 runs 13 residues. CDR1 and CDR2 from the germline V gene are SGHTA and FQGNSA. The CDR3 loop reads CASSLQASYGYTF. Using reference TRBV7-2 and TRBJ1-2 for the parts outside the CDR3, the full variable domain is GAGVSQSPSNKVTEKGKDVELRCDPISGHTALYWYRQSLGQGLEFLIYFQGNSAPDKSGLPSDRFSAERTGGSVSTLTIQRTQQEDSAVYLCASSLQASYGYTFGSGTRLTVV.

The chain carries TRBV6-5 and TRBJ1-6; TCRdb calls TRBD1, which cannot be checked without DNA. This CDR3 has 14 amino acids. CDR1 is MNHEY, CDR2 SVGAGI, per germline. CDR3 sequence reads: CASSYGQGNSPLHF.

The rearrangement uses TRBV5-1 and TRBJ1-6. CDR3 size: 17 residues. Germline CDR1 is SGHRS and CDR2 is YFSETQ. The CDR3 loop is CASSLGQLSSYNSPLHF.

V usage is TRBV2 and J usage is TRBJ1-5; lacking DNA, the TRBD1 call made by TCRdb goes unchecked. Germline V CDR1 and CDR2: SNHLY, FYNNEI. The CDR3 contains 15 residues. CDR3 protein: CASSVTGFGNQPQHF. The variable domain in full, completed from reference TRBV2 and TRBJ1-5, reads EPEVTQTPSHQVTQMGQEVILRCVPISNHLYFYWYRQILGQKVEFLVSFYNNEISEKSEIFDDQFSVERPDGSNFTLKIRSTKLEDSAMYFCASSVTGFGNQPQHFGDGTRLSIL.

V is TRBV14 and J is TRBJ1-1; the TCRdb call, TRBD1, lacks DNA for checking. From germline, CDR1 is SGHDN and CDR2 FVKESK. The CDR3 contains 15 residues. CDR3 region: CASSQAVRGNTEAFF.

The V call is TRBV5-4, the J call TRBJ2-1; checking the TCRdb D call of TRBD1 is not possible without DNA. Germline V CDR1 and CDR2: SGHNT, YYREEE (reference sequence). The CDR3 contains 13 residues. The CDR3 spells CASRLSSGVEEFF. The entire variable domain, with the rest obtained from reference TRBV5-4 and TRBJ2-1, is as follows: ETGVTQSPTHLIKTRGQQVTLRCSSQSGHNTVSWYQQALGQGPQFIFQYYREEENGRGNFPPRFSGLQFPNYSSELNVNALELDDSALYLCASRLSSGVEEFFGPGTRLTVL.

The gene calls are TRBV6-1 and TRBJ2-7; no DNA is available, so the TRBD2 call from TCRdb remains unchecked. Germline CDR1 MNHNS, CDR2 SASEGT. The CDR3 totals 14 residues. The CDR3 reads CASSNERGPYEQYF.

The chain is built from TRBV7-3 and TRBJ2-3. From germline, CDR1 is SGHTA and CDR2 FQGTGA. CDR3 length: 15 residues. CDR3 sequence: CASSQRPTSTDTQYF.

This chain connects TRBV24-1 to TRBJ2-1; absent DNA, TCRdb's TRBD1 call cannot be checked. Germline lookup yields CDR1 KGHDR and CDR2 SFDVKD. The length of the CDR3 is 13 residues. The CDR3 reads CATGGTGLNEQFF.

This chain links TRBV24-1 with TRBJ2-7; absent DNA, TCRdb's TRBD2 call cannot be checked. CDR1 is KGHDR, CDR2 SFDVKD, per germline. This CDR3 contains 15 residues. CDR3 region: CATSDATSLGYEQYF.